This entry lists 12 T cell receptor beta chains sequenced from one sample in a study of T cell responses to AZD1222 COVID-19 vaccine (dated by TCRdb to the early 2020s). In the paper's terms, the time point label means: baseline before first vaccination. Libraries were constructed by the immunoSEQ multiplex PCR assay. This immuneACCESS table, as held by TCRdb, lists in-frame sequences with V and J called but not all clones. Of the missing ones, under half trace to an unresolved V gene in checked studies; the others have no known cause. The sample table contains approximately 100,000 clones; only one count was recorded for roughly 88% of them. The ten largest make up 20% of the sample. The material sequenced was peripheral blood, taken on day 0 of AZD1222 vaccination. These receptors all come from an adult in good health.

This chain joins TRBV2 and TRBJ2-1, with D perhaps TRBD2 (5 bases). V was trimmed by 6 bases and J by 9 bases, leaving 15 bases between them. The V gene's germline CDR1 is SNHLY and CDR2 FYNNEI. The length of the CDR3 is 13 residues. CDR3 loop: CASRSSPAGEQFF. The CDR3 bases are TGTGCCAGCAGGTCTTCTCCGGCGGGTGAGCAGTTCTTC.

V is TRBV29-1 and J is TRBJ1-3; D gene uncertain. CDR3 length: 12 residues. Germline CDR1 is SQVTM and CDR2 is ANQGSEA. Trimming took off 7 bases at V and 1 base at J, with 8 bases between the two ends. The CDR3 sequence: CSGAASGNTIYF. For the CDR3, the DNA is TGCAGCGGGGCCGCTTCTGGAAACACCATATATTTT.

The V gene is TRBV7-2, the J gene TRBJ1-2, with a possible D match to TRBD1 (5 bases). CDR3 length: 15 residues. The germline V gene has CDR1 SGHTA and CDR2 FQGNSA. V was pared by 2 bases and J by 1 base, with 11 bases between. The CDR3 reads CASSLWGTLNYGYTF. CDR3 sequence (DNA): TGTGCCAGCAGCTTATGGGGGACCCTTAACTATGGCTACACCTTC.

The J gene is TRBJ2-1, the V gene TRBV24-1; TRBD2 agrees at 8 bases. The germline V gene has CDR1 KGHDR and CDR2 SFDVKD. The CDR3 loop spans 12 amino acids. The J segment lost 5 bases and the V segment lost 9 bases, leaving 2 bases of the junction unmatched. The CDR3: CATEGLDNEQFF. Written as DNA, the CDR3 is TGTGCCACCGAGGGACTAGACAATGAGCAGTTCTTC.

The chain links TRBV14 to TRBJ1-2; D is unresolved. Germline loops: CDR1 SGHDN, CDR2 FVKESK. CDR3 length equals 13 residues. Trimming pared 6 bases from V and 4 bases from J, leaving 12 bases between. The CDR3 bases are TGTGCCAGCAGTTCGGTTATCTCCTATGGCTACACCTTC. Translating it yields CASSSVISYGYTF.

The chain has TRBV10-1 and TRBJ1-6; D call uncertain. The CDR3 is 12 residues long. Germline lookup yields CDR1 WNHNN and CDR2 SYGVQD (reference sequence). Trimming stripped 5 bases from V and 7 bases from J, with 6 bases between. DNA of the CDR3: TGCGCCAGCAGTAACCCAAATTCACCCCTCCACTTT. It is translated as CASSNPNSPLHF.

The chain is built from TRBV28 and TRBJ1-2; D unresolved. The CDR3 is made up of 12 amino acids. The V gene lost 3 bases and the J gene lost 7 bases, with 9 bases spanning the gap. CDR1 MDHEN and CDR2 SYDVKM come from the germline V gene. The CDR3 DNA follows: TGTGCCAGCAGTTTTAGTTCTTTTGGCTACACCTTC. Amino acid sequence: CASSFSSFGYTF.

The chain combines TRBV5-1 with TRBJ2-1; 7 positions agree with TRBD2. Trimming at V came to 0 bases and at J to 6 bases, leaving 6 bases not matched to a gene. CDR3 length: 15 residues. From germline, CDR1 is SGHRS and CDR2 YFSETQ. The CDR3 sequence: CASSLVGGSANEQFF. For the CDR3, the DNA is TGCGCCAGCAGCTTGGTTGGCGGGAGTGCCAATGAGCAGTTCTTC.

This chain links TRBV6-1 with TRBJ1-4; D is ambiguous. In germline, CDR1 is MNHNS, CDR2 SASEGT. The CDR3 consists of 15 residues. Trimming shortened V by 0 bases and J by 0 bases, and 5 bases separated the two germline ends. The CDR3 DNA sequence: TGTGCCAGCAGTGAAGCGGCAGCAACTAATGAAAAACTGTTTTTT. Translation gives CASSEAAATNEKLFF.

The J gene is TRBJ1-6, the V gene TRBV9; D may be TRBD1 (5 bases). Per the germline V gene, CDR1 is SGDLS and CDR2 is YYNGEE. V was clipped by 0 bases and J by 11 bases, with 12 bases between them. The CDR3 has 14 residues. CDR3 coding DNA: TGTGCCAGCAGCGTAGACACAGGCGGAGCACCCCTCCACTTT. Its protein product is CASSVDTGGAPLHF.

The chain uses TRBV28 and TRBJ2-2; 7 bases align to TRBD1. The V gene's germline CDR1 is MDHEN and CDR2 SYDVKM. The CDR3 is made up of 11 amino acids. The V gene end was trimmed by 8 bases and the J gene end by 7 bases; junction bases not matched to a gene: 1. The CDR3 DNA is TGTGCCAGCTCAGGGGGCGGGGAGCTGTTTTTT. Its translation: CASSGGGELFF.

The chain is built from TRBV7-6 and TRBJ2-5; D is unresolved. V lost 1 base to trimming and J lost 4 bases, with 13 bases between them. CDR3 length: 15 residues. CDR1 is SGHVS, CDR2 FNYEAQ, per germline. Here the CDR3 DNA reads TGTGCCAGCAGCTTAGAGTCTAGGACGGTAGAGACCCAGTACTTC. This gives the protein CASSLESRTVETQYF.